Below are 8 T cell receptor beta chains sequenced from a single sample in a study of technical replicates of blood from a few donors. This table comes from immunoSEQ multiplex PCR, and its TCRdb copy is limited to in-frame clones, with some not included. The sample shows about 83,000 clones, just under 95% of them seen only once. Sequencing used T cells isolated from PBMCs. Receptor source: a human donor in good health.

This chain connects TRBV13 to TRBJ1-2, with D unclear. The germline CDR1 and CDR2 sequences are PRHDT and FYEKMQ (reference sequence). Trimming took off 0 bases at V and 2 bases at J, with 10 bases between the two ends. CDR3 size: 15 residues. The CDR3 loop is CASSLGQQSNYGYTF. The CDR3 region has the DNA TGTGCCAGCAGCTTAGGACAGCAGTCCAACTATGGCTACACCTTC.

The DNA for the CDR3 is TGTGCCAGCAGCTCCCGGACAGGGGGGAGCTACGAGCAGTACTTC. Translating it yields CASSSRTGGSYEQYF. V gene TRBV11-3 combines with J gene TRBJ2-7; 10 bases are a match to TRBD1. The germline V gene has CDR1 SGHNT and CDR2 YENEEA. The CDR3 contains 15 residues. The V and J ends lost 4 bases and 3 bases, in that order; junction bases with no gene match: 6.

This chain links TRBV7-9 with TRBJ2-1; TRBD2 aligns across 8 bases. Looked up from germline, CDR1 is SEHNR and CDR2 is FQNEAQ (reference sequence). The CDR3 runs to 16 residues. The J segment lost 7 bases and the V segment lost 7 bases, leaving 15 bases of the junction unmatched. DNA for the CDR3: TGTGCCAGCACTCCCCTGGGGAGCGGGAGTTATAATGAGCAGTTCTTC. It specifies CASTPLGSGSYNEQFF. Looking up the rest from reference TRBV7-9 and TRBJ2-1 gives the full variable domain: DTGVSQNPRHKITKRGQNVTFRCDPISEHNRLYWYRQTLGQGPEFLTYFQNEAQLEKSRLLSDRFSAERPKGSFSTLEIQRTEQGDSAMYLCASTPLGSGSYNEQFFGPGTRLTVL.

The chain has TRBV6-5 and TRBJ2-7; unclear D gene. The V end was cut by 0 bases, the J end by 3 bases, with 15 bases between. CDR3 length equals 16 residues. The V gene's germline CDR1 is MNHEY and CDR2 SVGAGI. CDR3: CASSYSPSTLSYEQYF. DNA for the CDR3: TGTGCCAGCAGTTACTCACCTTCTACCCTGAGCTACGAGCAGTACTTC.

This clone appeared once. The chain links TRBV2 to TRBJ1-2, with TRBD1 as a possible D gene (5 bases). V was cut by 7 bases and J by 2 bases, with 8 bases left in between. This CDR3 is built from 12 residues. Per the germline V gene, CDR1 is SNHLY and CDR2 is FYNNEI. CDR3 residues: CASKTVNYGYTF. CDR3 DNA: TGTGCCAGCAAGACAGTCAACTATGGCTACACCTTC. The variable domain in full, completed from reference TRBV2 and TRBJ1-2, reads EPEVTQTPSHQVTQMGQEVILRCVPISNHLYFYWYRQILGQKVEFLVSFYNNEISEKSEIFDDQFSVERPDGSNFTLKIRSTKLEDSAMYFCASKTVNYGYTFGSGTRLTVV.

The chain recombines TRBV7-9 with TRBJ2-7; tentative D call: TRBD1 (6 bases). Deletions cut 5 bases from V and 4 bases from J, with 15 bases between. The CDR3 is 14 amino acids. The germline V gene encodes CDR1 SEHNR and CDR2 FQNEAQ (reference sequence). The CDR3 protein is CASSPQRDTYEQYF. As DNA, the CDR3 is TGTGCCAGCAGCCCTCAAAGGGACACTTACGAGCAGTACTTC.

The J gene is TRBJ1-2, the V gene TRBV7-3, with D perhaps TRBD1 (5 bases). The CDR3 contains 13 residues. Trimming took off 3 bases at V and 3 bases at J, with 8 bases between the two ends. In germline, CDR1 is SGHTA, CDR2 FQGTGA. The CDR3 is CASSFTGDYGYTF. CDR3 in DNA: TGTGCCAGCAGCTTCACGGGGGACTATGGCTACACCTTC.

The CDR3: CASSETTTHDEQYF. Written as DNA, the CDR3 is TGTGCCAGCAGTGAGACCACTACTCATGACGAGCAGTACTTC. The V call is TRBV25-1, the J call TRBJ2-7; D unclear. Trimming cost V 3 bases and J 5 bases, with 14 bases left between them. Looked up from germline, CDR1 is MGHDK and CDR2 is SYGVNS. There are 14 residues in the CDR3.